This T cell receptor (beta chain) was retrieved from a study of shared clonotypes between healthy human individuals. Notes on the study in general: Donors were few, which limited the genetic and exposure-history diversity represented.

Germline values: CDR1 MNHEY, CDR2 SVGAGI. This CDR3 is 13 amino acids long. V gave up 7 bases and J gave up 5 bases; unmatched junction bases: 7. Sequencing was performed with immunoSEQ multiplex PCR; in TCRdb, only in-frame clones are kept and a portion is missing. This table has under 2,500,000 clones, roughly 95% appearing once. About this clone: Antigen unknown.

The V and J genes are TRBV6-5 and TRBJ2-7; 8 bases agree with TRBD1. Sequencing was carried out using naive CD4+ T cells sorted from blood. Subset defined: CD45RA+ positively selected. This clonotype was sampled from a man between 18 and 29 years old in good health. CDR3 loop: CASTQSRGHEQYF. The DNA for the CDR3 is TGTGCCAGCACCCAATCCAGGGGGCACGAGCAGTACTTC.